The 19 T cell receptor gamma chains given below trace back to one sample, sequenced in a study of gammadelta T cells in human blood. TCRdb reanalysed the RT-PCR reads with CATT. Of hundreds of gamma-chain clones listed, over 2% are singletons. The sequenced material came from non-Vgamma9Vdelta2 gamma-delta T cells from adult blood. These receptors all come from a human donor.

This clone occurred a few times. The protein TCRdb gives is from a much larger clone and does not agree with this DNA's translation at residue 3, likely a read error; the protein shown here comes from the DNA. This chain joins TRGV9 and TRGJ1 or TRGJ2. This CDR3 has 13 amino acids. The germline gives CDR1 GITISATS, CDR2 ISYDGTV (reference sequence). DNA of the CDR3: TGTGCCTCGTGGGAGGTGCATAATTATAAGAAACTCTTT. This codes for CASWEVHNYKKLF.

This clone rates as large. V and J are TRGV5 and TRGJ1 or TRGJ2. The germline CDR1 and CDR2 sequences are VINAFY and YDVSNSKD. J lost 10 bases, V lost 0 bases, and 15 bases had no gene match. The CDR3 runs 15 residues. In DNA, the CDR3 is TGTGCCACCTGGGACAGGCTCGGATGGGCTCTCAAGAAACTCTTT. The encoded protein is CATWDRLGWALKKLF.

This clone is deemed large. The chain couples TRGV9 to TRGJ1 or TRGJ2. Germline loops: CDR1 GITISATS, CDR2 ISYDGTV (reference sequence). V lost 4 bases, J lost 6 bases, and 12 bases stayed unmatched. This CDR3 spans 14 amino acids. The CDR3 loop is CALWDLEGRYKKLF. CDR3 in DNA: TGTGCCTTGTGGGACTTGGAGGGTCGTTATAAGAAACTCTTT.

This clone has just a few counts. The chain carries TRGV3 and TRGJ1 or TRGJ2. CDR1 is VTNTFY and CDR2 is YDVSTARD in the germline V gene (reference sequence). Germline trimming cut 3 bases from V and 7 bases from J; bases unmatched to any gene: 3. This CDR3 comprises 11 residues. Here the CDR3 DNA reads TGTGCCACCTGGGACGGGTATAAGAAACTCTTT. Its translation: CATWDGYKKLF.

Comments on this clone: A far larger clone is one base from this, pointing to a likely read error. The sample contains more than one DNA sequence encoding this CDR3. The chain uses TRGV2 and TRGJP2. The CDR3 is made up of 17 amino acids. CDR1 is EGSNGY and CDR2 is YDSYNSKV in the germline V gene. The CDR3 region has the DNA TGTGCCACTTGGGACGGGCTTTTCCGAAGTAGTGATTGGATCAAGACGTTT. Protein product: CATWDGLFRSSDWIKTF.

This clone is large in the sample. The rearrangement uses TRGV3 and TRGJP2. CDR3 length: 15 residues. The V gene end was trimmed by 0 bases and the J gene end by 4 bases; junction bases not matched to a gene: 5. The germline gives CDR1 VTNTFY, CDR2 YDVSTARD (reference sequence). The chain's CDR3 is CATWDRPDSDWIKTF. CDR3 nucleotide sequence: TGTGCCACCTGGGACAGGCCAGATAGTGATTGGATCAAGACGTTT.

Details on this clone: The protein TCRdb gives is from a much larger clone and does not agree with this DNA's translation at residue 7, likely a read error; the protein shown here comes from the DNA. V gene TRGV5 combines with J gene TRGJ1 or TRGJ2. J lost 2 bases, V lost 0 bases, and 4 bases had no gene match. CDR1 and CDR2 (germline): VINAFY, YDVSNSKD. The CDR3 runs 14 residues. Here the CDR3 reads CATWDRCDYYKKLF. CDR3 coding DNA: TGTGCCACCTGGGACAGGTGCGATTATTATAAGAAACTCTTT.

The chain links TRGV9 to TRGJ1 or TRGJ2. V trimming: 2 bases; J trimming: 5 bases; junction bases outside the gene matches: 12. The CDR3 contains 15 residues. Germline loops: CDR1 GITISATS, CDR2 ISYDGTV (reference sequence). CDR3 coding DNA: TGTGCCTTGTGGGAGGGACCCCCCTGGGATTATAAGAAACTCTTT. Protein: CALWEGPPWDYKKLF.

This clone counts as large. The chain employs TRGV9 and TRGJ1 or TRGJ2. CDR1 is GITISATS and CDR2 is ISYDGTV in the germline V gene (reference sequence). The CDR3 loop spans 11 amino acids. V was pared by 6 bases and J by 3 bases, with 2 bases of the junction left unmatched. This CDR3 reads CALWFYYKKLF. The CDR3 nucleotides are TGTGCCTTGTGGTTTTATTATAAGAAACTCTTT.

V gene TRGV2 combines with J gene TRGJ1 or TRGJ2. Looked up from germline, CDR1 is EGSNGY and CDR2 is YDSYNSKV. CDR3 length equals 13 residues. J was trimmed by 1 base and V by 2 bases; bases with no gene match: 2. The CDR3 nucleotides are TGTGCCACCTGGGACGAAAATTATTATAAGAAACTCTTT. Protein product: CATWDENYYKKLF.

By its share, this clone is large. The rearrangement joins TRGV4 to TRGJP1. The germline V gene encodes CDR1 EGSTGY and CDR2 YDSYTSSV. The CDR3 covers 14 residues. V dropped 3 bases and J dropped 7; count of bases not matched to a gene: 8. The CDR3: CATWDQGSGWFKIF. The CDR3 DNA sequence: TGTGCCACCTGGGATCAAGGGAGTGGTTGGTTCAAGATATTT.

This clone appeared a few times. This likely traces to a read error, being one base from a far larger clone. This chain connects TRGV2 to TRGJP2. This CDR3 spans 16 amino acids. The germline V gene encodes CDR1 EGSNGY and CDR2 YDSYNSKV. The CDR3 nucleotides are TGTGCCACCCGGGACGGGCTAAATAGTAGTGATTGGATCAAGACGTTT. Translating it yields CATRDGLNSSDWIKTF.

This clone is hyperexpanded in the sample. The chain joins TRGV9 to TRGJ1 or TRGJ2. Germline values: CDR1 GITISATS, CDR2 ISYDGTV (reference sequence). The V and J ends lost 5 bases and 4 bases, in that order; junction bases with no gene match: 2. The CDR3 totals 11 residues. The CDR3 DNA reads as TGTGCCTTGTGGGTCTATTATAAGAAACTCTTT. It specifies CALWVYYKKLF.

This clone ranks as large (0.1 to 1%). This sequence joins TRGV5 and TRGJ1 or TRGJ2. V shed 0 bases, J shed 6 bases, and the junction held 2 bases outside the gene matches. Germline loops: CDR1 VINAFY, CDR2 YDVSNSKD. The CDR3 is made up of 12 amino acids. The CDR3 loop is CATWDRLYKKLF. The CDR3 DNA reads as TGTGCCACCTGGGACAGGCTTTATAAGAAACTCTTT.

This clone is labeled medium-sized. The rearrangement joins TRGV3 to TRGJ1 or TRGJ2. The CDR3 is made up of 12 amino acids. Germline V gene lookup returns CDR1 VTNTFY and CDR2 YDVSTARD (reference sequence). V shed 4 bases, J shed 0 bases, and the junction held 0 bases outside the gene matches. The CDR3 nucleotides read TGTGCCACCTGGGAGAATTATTATAAGAAACTCTTT. Translation gives CATWENYYKKLF.

This clone was seen a few times. A much bigger clone sits one base away, suggesting this may be a read error. The sample has other DNA sequences that encode this CDR3 too. The V gene is TRGV3, the J gene TRGJP2. CDR3 length: 16 residues. The germline V gene has CDR1 VTNTFY and CDR2 YDVSTARD (reference sequence). CDR3 sequence reads: CATWDGGPRSDWIKTF. CDR3 coding DNA: TGTGCCACCTGGGACGGTGGACCCCGAAGTGACTGGATCAAGACGTTT.

By frequency in the sample, this clone is large. V and J are TRGV9 and TRGJ1 or TRGJ2. J lost 0 bases, V lost 3 bases, and 5 bases had no gene match. Germline V gene lookup returns CDR1 GITISATS and CDR2 ISYDGTV (reference sequence). The CDR3 spans 14 residues. CDR3 protein: CALWESANYYKKLF. DNA of the CDR3: TGTGCCTTGTGGGAGTCAGCGAATTATTATAAGAAACTCTTT.

The table lists this clone with a few counts. Other DNA sequences in the same sample also yield this CDR3. The rearrangement joins TRGV2 to TRGJ1 or TRGJ2. In germline, CDR1 is EGSNGY, CDR2 YDSYNSKV. The V gene end was trimmed by 0 bases and the J gene end by 4 bases; junction bases not matched to a gene: 3. The CDR3 is 13 residues long. The CDR3, as DNA: TGTGCCACCTGGGACGGGCTATATTATAAGAAACTCTTT. This encodes CATWDGLYYKKLF.

By share, this clone ranks as large. The gene calls are TRGV8 and TRGJ1 or TRGJ2. The ends lost 5 bases at V and 10 bases at J; junction bases unmatched: 8. This CDR3 has 11 residues. Per the germline V gene, CDR1 is VENAVY and CDR2 is YDSYNSRV. The CDR3 protein is CATWAPGKKLF. The DNA of the CDR3 is TGTGCCACCTGGGCACCTGGGAAGAAACTCTTT.